These 20 T cell receptor beta chains share one sample of origin, sequenced in a study of T cells in Graves' hyperthyroidism and ophthalmopathy. It was RNA transcripts that yielded the amplified TCR beta CDR3 regions. Primed by the HTBI set, a first-round RT-PCR was run on the TCR CDR3. Using its own MiXCR run on the multiplex PCR reads, TCRdb lists one record per CDR3 protein. The data contain about 420,000 distinct CDR3 sequences, 12% to 15% of them singletons. Sequencing was carried out using blood. These receptors all stem from a young woman with Graves' hyperthyroidism.

This clonotype has ten or more counts. The chain uses TRBV18 and TRBJ2-2; D possibly corresponds to TRBD1 (6 bases). V was trimmed by 4 bases and J by 4 bases, leaving 16 bases between them. Germline V CDR1 and CDR2: KGHSH, LQKENI. This CDR3 is built from 16 residues. CDR3 protein: CASSLQQGSGTGELFF. The CDR3 nucleotides read TGTGCCAGCTCACTACAACAGGGATCGGGCACCGGGGAGCTGTTTTTT.

The sample holds a few counts of this clonotype. This chain connects TRBV18 to TRBJ2-3; no clear D. The CDR3 sequence is 15 residues long. Trimming left V 1 base short and J 2 bases short, with 10 bases between. Germline CDR1 and CDR2: KGHSH and LQKENI. CDR3 nucleotide sequence: TGTGCCAGCTCACCACGGGCAGTTCTCACAGATACGCAGTATTTT. This encodes CASSPRAVLTDTQYF.

This clonotype was observed a few times. At one boundary the junction diverges from the germline segment, which might be a read error. The CDR3 is CASSLAGVGYEYF. For the CDR3, the DNA is TGTGCCAGCAGTCTAGCGGGAGTGGGGTATGAGTATTTT. The chain employs TRBV12-3 or TRBV12-4 and TRBJ2-3; 10 bases line up with TRBD2. The CDR3 consists of 13 residues.

In this sample, this clonotype turned up many times. The chain joins TRBV11-2 to TRBJ2-7; perhaps TRBD1 as D (6 bases). The CDR3 runs 17 residues. Germline V lookup: CDR1 SGHAT, CDR2 FQNNGV. V was pared by 5 bases and J by 4 bases, with 24 bases between. In DNA, the CDR3 is TGTGCCAGCAGCACACGAAGACAGGCGGCGACGGAATACGAGCAGTACTTC. The encoded protein is CASSTRRQAATEYEQYF.

For this clonotype: A much more abundant neighbour one base away suggests this may be a read error. The chain uses TRBV28 and TRBJ2-7; the match to TRBD2 covers 14 bases. This CDR3 region has 16 residues. J gave up 1 base and V 4 bases, and 3 bases lay outside the gene matches. The germline gives CDR1 MDHEN, CDR2 SYDVKM. The CDR3 here is CASSSGTSGSSYEQYF. The CDR3 coding sequence is TGTGCCAGCAGTTCAGGGACTAGCGGGAGTTCCTACGAGCAGTACTTC.

This sequence joins TRBV3-1 and TRBJ2-2, with 12 bases identical to TRBD1. After removal of 6 bases from V and 5 bases from J, the junction contained 7 bases not matched to a gene. This CDR3 has 16 residues. Germline CDR1 and CDR2: LGHDT and YNNKEL (reference sequence). The CDR3 loop reads CASSNWDRGRTGELFF. CDR3 sequence (DNA): TGTGCCAGCAGTAATTGGGACAGGGGGCGGACCGGGGAGCTGTTTTTT.

This clonotype occurred many times. The chain links TRBV20-1 to TRBJ2-1; D gene unclear. Germline loops: CDR1 DFQATT, CDR2 SNEGSKA (reference sequence). V gave up 1 base and J gave up 5 bases, with 9 bases separating them. The length of the CDR3 is 13 residues. This CDR3 is CSARVRLHNEQFF. The CDR3 DNA is TGCAGTGCTAGAGTACGGCTACACAATGAGCAGTTCTTC.

This clonotype was seen many times. The chain links TRBV4-2 to TRBJ1-5; D may be TRBD1 (5 bases). Germline V CDR1 and CDR2: LGHNA, YNFKEQ. V lost 0 bases and J 4 bases, leaving 10 bases between the germline ends. The CDR3 covers 15 residues. CDR3 in DNA: TGTGCCAGCAGCCAAGAATATGGGGGAAATCAGCCCCAGCATTTT. This gives the protein CASSQEYGGNQPQHF.

This clonotype was seen more than once but under ten times. The chain is built from TRBV10-3 and TRBJ1-3, with D perhaps TRBD1 (5 bases). The CDR3 totals 16 residues. Germline V lookup: CDR1 ENHRY, CDR2 SYGVKD. Trimming shortened V by 3 bases and J by 0 bases, and 12 bases separated the two germline ends. CDR3 sequence reads: CAISDGGVLSGNTIYF. The CDR3 DNA is TGTGCCATCAGTGACGGGGGGGTCCTCTCTGGAAACACCATATATTTT.

This clonotype was seen repeatedly, ten times or more. The rearrangement links TRBV18 to TRBJ1-5, with TRBD1 matching 8 bases. V shed 6 bases and J 0 bases; nucleotides not matched to a gene: 10. Germline CDR1 reads KGHSH; CDR2 reads LQKENI. The CDR3 covers 17 residues. The chain's CDR3 is CASSRDPQGVSNQPQHF. The CDR3 DNA is TGTGCCAGCTCGCGAGACCCACAGGGGGTTAGCAATCAGCCCCAGCATTTT.

A note on this clonotype: This may come from a read error, since a much larger clone is one base off. The rearrangement links TRBV20-1 to TRBJ2-3; 13 bases line up with TRBD2. Per germline, CDR1 DFQATT and CDR2 SNEGSKA (reference sequence). The CDR3 covers 17 residues. CDR3 residues: CSAHGLAGVLSTGTQYF. CDR3 sequence (DNA): TGCAGTGCTCACGGACTAGCGGGAGTTTTGAGCACAGGTACGCAGTATTTT.

The J gene is TRBJ2-1, the V gene TRBV11-2; perhaps TRBD2 as D (5 bases). Per germline, CDR1 SGHAT and CDR2 FQNNGV. Trimming cost V 3 bases and J 3 bases, with 12 bases left between them. CDR3 length: 15 residues. CDR3 sequence: CASSLGSGVYNEQFF. CDR3 DNA: TGTGCCAGCAGCTTGGGTTCCGGGGTCTACAATGAGCAGTTCTTC.

This clonotype was recorded many times. The chain links TRBV28 to TRBJ2-7; no definite D call. The CDR3 extends over 14 amino acids. CDR1 and CDR2 from the germline V gene are MDHEN and SYDVKM. V dropped 0 bases and J dropped 1 base, with 7 bases sitting between them. CDR3 DNA: TGTGCCAGCAGTTTATGGCTACAGTCCTACGAGCAGTACTTC. Translation: CASSLWLQSYEQYF. The full variable domain, in which reference TRBV28 and TRBJ2-7 provide the parts outside the CDR3, is DVKVTQSSRYLVKRTGEKVFLECVQDMDHENMFWYRQDPGLGLRLIYFSYDVKMKEKGDIPEGYSVSREKKERFSLILESASTNQTSMYLCASSLWLQSYEQYFGPGTRLTVT.

Concerning this clonotype: This could be a read error, since a much larger clone is one nucleotide away. CDR3 sequence reads: CATTVVGDTQYF. Here the CDR3 DNA reads TGTGCCACAACTGTAGTGGGCGATACGCAGTATTTT. The chain has TRBV2 and TRBJ2-3; D not resolved. This CDR3 comprises 12 residues. Germline-derived CDR1 and CDR2 are SNHLY and FYNNEI. V was shortened by 10 bases and J by 6 bases, with 14 bases between the two germline ends.

This clonotype was recorded at least ten times. This sequence joins TRBV29-1 and TRBJ1-1; D is undetermined. Germline V gene lookup returns CDR1 SQVTM and CDR2 ANQGSEA. The CDR3 has 12 amino acids. Trimming took off 6 bases at V and 1 base at J, with 9 bases between the two ends. CDR3 protein: CSVQPGNTEAFF. CDR3 nucleotides: TGCAGCGTCCAGCCAGGGAACACTGAAGCTTTCTTT.

In its sample, this clonotype was seen a few times. The V call is TRBV19, the J call TRBJ1-3; 7 nucleotides align to TRBD1. Germline V gene sequence: CDR1 LNHDA, CDR2 SQIVND (reference sequence). V gave up 7 bases and J gave up 0 bases; unmatched junction bases: 15. The CDR3 length is 18 residues. CDR3 coding DNA: TGTGCCAGTACGGGACTCGGTTTGGACAGGAGCTCTGGAAACACCATATATTTT. Protein: CASTGLGLDRSSGNTIYF.

There are many counts of this clonotype. This rearrangement joins TRBV20-1 to TRBJ1-2; D is possibly TRBD1 (5 bases). V lost 3 bases and J 7 bases, leaving 9 bases between the germline ends. The CDR3 runs to 11 residues. Germline V gives CDR1 DFQATT, CDR2 SNEGSKA (reference sequence). The CDR3 nucleotides are TGCAGTGCTAGCCAGGGTTCTGGCTACACCTTC. Its protein product is CSASQGSGYTF.

About this clonotype: At one of its ends the junction is not consistent with the germline gene, which may arise from a read error. V is TRBV9 and J is TRBJ1-1, with D tentatively TRBD1 (6 bases). CDR1 is SGDLS and CDR2 is YYNGEE in the germline V gene. This CDR3 spans 15 amino acids. The CDR3 nucleotides read TGTGCCAGCAGCGAGGGGGGACCGAGTAACACTGAAGCTTCCTTT. Protein: CASSEGGPSNTEASF.

This clonotype was seen repeatedly, ten times or more. This chain joins TRBV28 and TRBJ1-2; 8 positions agree with TRBD1. This CDR3 spans 17 amino acids. V lost 2 bases to trimming and J lost 1 base; unmatched junction nucleotides: 9. Germline V gene data show CDR1 as MDHEN and CDR2 as SYDVKM. This CDR3 is CASSLIAGGKDNYGYTF. The CDR3 region has the DNA TGTGCCAGCAGTTTAATCGCAGGGGGCAAAGATAACTATGGCTACACCTTC.

This clonotype has at least ten counts. The DNA for the CDR3 is TGTGCCAGCAGCCCCTTACAGGGGTCCTACGAGCAGTACTTC. This encodes CASSPLQGSYEQYF. This chain joins TRBV27 and TRBJ2-7; 7 bases match TRBD1. This CDR3 spans 14 amino acids. Germline lookup yields CDR1 MNHEY and CDR2 SMNVEV (reference sequence). V was pared by 6 bases and J by 1 base, with 6 bases of the junction left unmatched.